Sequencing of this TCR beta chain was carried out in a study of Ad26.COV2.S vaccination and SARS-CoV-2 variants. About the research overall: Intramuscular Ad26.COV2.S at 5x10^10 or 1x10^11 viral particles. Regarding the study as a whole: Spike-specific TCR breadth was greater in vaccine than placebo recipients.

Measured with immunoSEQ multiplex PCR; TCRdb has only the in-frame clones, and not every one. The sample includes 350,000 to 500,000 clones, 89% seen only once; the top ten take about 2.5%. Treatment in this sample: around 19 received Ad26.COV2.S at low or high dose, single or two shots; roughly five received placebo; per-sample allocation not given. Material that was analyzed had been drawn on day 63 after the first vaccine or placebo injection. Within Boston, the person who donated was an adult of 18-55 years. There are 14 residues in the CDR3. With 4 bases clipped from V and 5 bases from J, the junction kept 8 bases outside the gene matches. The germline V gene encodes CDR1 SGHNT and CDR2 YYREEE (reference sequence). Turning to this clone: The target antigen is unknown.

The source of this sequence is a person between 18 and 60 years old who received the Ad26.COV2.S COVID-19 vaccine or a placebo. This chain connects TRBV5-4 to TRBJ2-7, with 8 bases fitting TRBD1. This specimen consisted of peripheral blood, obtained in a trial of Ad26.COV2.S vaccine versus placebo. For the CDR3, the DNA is TGTGCCAGCAGCCGAAGACAGGGGCGCGACGAGCAGTACTTC. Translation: CASSRRQGRDEQYF.